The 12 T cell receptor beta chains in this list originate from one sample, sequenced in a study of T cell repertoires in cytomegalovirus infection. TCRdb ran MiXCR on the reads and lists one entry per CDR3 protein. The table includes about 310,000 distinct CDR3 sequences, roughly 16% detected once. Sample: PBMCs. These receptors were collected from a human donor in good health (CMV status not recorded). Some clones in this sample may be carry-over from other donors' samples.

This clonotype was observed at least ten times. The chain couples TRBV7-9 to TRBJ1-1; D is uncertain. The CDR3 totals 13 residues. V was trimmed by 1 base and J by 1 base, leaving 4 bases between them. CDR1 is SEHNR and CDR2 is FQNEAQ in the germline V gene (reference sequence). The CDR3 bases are TGTGCCAGCAGCTTAGAGGCGAACACTGAAGCTTTCTTT. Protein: CASSLEANTEAFF.

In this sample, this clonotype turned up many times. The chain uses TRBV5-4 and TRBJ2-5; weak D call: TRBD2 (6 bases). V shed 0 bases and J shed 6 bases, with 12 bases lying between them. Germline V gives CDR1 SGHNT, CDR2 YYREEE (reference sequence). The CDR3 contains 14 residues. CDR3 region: CASSLVGGRKTQYF. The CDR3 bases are TGTGCCAGCAGCTTGGTGGGGGGTCGGAAGACCCAGTACTTC. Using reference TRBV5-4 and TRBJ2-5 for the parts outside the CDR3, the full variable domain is ETGVTQSPTHLIKTRGQQVTLRCSSQSGHNTVSWYQQALGQGPQFIFQYYREEENGRGNFPPRFSGLQFPNYSSELNVNALELDDSALYLCASSLVGGRKTQYFGPGTRLLVL.

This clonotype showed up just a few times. The CDR3 region is CASSLVPGSYEQYF. As DNA, the CDR3 is TGTGCCAGCAGCTTAGTCCCAGGCTCCTACGAGCAGTACTTC. The chain employs TRBV7-6 and TRBJ2-7, with D unresolved. V was cut by 1 base and J by 0 bases, with 7 bases left in between. Germline V CDR1 and CDR2: SGHVS, FNYEAQ. This CDR3 contains 14 residues. The variable domain in full, with the rest retrieved from reference TRBV7-6 and TRBJ2-7, is GAGVSQSPRYKVTKRGQDVALRCDPISGHVSLYWYRQALGQGPEFLTYFNYEAQQDKSGLPNDRFSAERPEGSISTLTIQRTEQRDSAMYRCASSLVPGSYEQYFGPGTRLTVT.

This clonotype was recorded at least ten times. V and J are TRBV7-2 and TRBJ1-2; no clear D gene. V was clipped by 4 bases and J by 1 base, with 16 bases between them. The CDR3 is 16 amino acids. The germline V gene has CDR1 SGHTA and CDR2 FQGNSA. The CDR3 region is CASSSTPGLLNYGYTF. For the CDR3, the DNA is TGTGCCAGCAGCTCAACCCCGGGCCTCCTTAACTATGGCTACACCTTC.

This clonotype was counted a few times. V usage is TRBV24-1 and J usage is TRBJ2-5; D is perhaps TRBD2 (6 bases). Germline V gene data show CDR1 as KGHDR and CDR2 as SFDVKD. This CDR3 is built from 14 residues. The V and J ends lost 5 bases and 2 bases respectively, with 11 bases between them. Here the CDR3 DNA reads TGTGCCACCAGTGCCGCGGGACCTCAAGAGACCCAGTACTTC. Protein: CATSAAGPQETQYF.

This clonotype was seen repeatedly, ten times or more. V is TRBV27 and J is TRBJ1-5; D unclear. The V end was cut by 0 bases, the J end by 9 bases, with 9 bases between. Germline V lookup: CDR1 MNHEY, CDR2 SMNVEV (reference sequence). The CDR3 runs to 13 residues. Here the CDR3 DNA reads TGTGCCAGCAGTTTATCGGTCCGGGGGCCCCAGCATTTT. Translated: CASSLSVRGPQHF.

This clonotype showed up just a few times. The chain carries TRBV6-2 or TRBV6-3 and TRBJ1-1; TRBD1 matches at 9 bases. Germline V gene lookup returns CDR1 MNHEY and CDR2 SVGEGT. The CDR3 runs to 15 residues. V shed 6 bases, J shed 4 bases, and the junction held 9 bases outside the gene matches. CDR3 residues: CASSRDRVFATEAFF. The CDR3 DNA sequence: TGTGCCAGCAGCCGGGACAGGGTGTTTGCCACTGAAGCTTTCTTT.

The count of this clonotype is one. The CDR3 sequence is CASSLMGDEQYF. The CDR3 DNA follows: TGTGCCAGCAGCTTAATGGGGGACGAGCAGTACTTC. This chain connects TRBV13 to TRBJ2-7; D tentatively reads TRBD1 or TRBD2 (5 bases each). The CDR3 covers 12 residues. The germline gives CDR1 PRHDT, CDR2 FYEKMQ (reference sequence). Trimming took 2 bases from V and 5 from J, leaving 7 bases between them.

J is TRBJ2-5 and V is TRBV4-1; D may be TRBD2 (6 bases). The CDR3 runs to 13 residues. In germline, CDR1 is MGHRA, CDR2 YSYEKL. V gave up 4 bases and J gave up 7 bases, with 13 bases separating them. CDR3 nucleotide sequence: TGCGCCAGCAGCCCCAGAGTCGGGGGGACCCAGTACTTC. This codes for CASSPRVGGTQYF.

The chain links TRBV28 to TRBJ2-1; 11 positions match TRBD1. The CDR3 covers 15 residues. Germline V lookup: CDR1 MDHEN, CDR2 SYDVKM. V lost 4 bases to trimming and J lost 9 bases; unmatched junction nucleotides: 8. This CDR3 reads CASSSVGGQGVEQFF. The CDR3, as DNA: TGTGCCAGCAGTTCTGTCGGGGGACAGGGGGTTGAGCAGTTCTTC.

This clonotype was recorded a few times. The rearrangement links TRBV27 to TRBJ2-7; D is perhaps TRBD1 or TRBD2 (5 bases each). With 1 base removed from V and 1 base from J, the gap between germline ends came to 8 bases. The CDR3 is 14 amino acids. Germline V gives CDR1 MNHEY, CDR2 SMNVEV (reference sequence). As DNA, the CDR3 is TGTGCCAGCAGTTTATGGGACGGTTCCTACGAGCAGTACTTC. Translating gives CASSLWDGSYEQYF.

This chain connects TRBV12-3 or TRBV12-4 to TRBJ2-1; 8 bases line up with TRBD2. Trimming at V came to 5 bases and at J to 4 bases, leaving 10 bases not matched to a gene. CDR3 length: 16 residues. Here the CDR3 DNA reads TGTGCCAGCAGTCCCGACGGGGGGGCCGAATACAATGAGCAGTTCTTC. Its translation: CASSPDGGAEYNEQFF.